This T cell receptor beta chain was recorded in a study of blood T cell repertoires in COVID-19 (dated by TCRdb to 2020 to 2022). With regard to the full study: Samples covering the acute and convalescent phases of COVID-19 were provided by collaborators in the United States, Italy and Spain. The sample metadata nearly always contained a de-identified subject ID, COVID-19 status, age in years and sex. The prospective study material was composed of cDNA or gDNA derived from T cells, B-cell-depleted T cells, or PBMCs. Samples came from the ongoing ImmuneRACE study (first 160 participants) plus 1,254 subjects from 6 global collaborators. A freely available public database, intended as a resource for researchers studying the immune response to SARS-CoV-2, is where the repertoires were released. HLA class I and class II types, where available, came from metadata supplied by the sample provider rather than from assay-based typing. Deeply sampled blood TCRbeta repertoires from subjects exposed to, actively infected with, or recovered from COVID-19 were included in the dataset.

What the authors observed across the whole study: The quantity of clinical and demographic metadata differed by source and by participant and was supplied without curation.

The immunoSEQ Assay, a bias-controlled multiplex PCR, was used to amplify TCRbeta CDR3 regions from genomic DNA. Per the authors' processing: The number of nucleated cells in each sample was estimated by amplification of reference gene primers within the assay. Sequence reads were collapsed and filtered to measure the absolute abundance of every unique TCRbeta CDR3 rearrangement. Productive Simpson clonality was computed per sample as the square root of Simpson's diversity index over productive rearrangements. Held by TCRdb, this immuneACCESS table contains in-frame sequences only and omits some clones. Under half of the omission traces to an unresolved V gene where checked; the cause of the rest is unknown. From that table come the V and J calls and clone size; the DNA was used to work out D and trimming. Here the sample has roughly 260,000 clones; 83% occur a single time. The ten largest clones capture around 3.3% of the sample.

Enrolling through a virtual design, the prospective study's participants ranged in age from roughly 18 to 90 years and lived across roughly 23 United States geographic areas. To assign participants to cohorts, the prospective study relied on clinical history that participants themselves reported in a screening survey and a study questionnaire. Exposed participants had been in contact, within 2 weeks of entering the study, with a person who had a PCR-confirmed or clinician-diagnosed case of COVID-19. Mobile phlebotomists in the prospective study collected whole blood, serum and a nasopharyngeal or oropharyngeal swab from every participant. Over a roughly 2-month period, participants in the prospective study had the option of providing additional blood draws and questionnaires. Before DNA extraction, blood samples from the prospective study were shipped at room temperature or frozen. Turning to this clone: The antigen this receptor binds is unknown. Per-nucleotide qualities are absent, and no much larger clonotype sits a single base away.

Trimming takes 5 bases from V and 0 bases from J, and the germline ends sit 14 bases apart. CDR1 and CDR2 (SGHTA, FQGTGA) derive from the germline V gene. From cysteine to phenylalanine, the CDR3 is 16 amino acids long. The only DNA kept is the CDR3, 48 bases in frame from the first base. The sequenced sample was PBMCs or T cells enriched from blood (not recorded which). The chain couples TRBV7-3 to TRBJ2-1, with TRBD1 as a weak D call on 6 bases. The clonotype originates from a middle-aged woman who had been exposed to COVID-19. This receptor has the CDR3 CASSPQGNPSYNEQFF. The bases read TGTGCCAGCAGCCCACAGGGAAACCCCTCCTACAATGAGCAGTTCTTC.